Each of the 22 T cell receptor beta chains below was sequenced from the same sample in a study of T cells after yellow fever vaccination. TCRdb used MiXCR to reprocess the 5' RACE reads, holding one entry per CDR3 protein. The repertoire holds 450,000 to 600,000 distinct CDR3 sequences, around 17% seen once, with 17% in the top ten. Here the sequenced sample was PBMCs, taken 5 days after the first yellow fever vaccination. The receptors here all came from a young man who received the YFV17D yellow fever vaccine.

The chain combines TRBV9 with TRBJ2-1; D is perhaps TRBD2 (7 bases). Deletions cut 3 bases from V and 7 bases from J, with 17 bases between. Per the germline V gene, CDR1 is SGDLS and CDR2 is YYNGEE. The CDR3 contains 15 residues. The chain's CDR3 is CASSEGGGINNEQFF. DNA for the CDR3: TGTGCCAGCAGCGAAGGGGGGGGGATTAATAATGAGCAGTTCTTC.

A few counts support this clonotype. This sequence joins TRBV20-1 and TRBJ2-2; the D gene is possibly TRBD1 (5 bases). V dropped 4 bases and J dropped 2 bases, with 11 bases sitting between them. The CDR3 length is 14 residues. From germline, CDR1 is DFQATT and CDR2 SNEGSKA (reference sequence). Written as DNA, the CDR3 is TGCAGTGCTATAAAGGGGCCTAACACCGGGGAGCTGTTTTTT. This codes for CSAIKGPNTGELFF.

The chain links TRBV7-9 to TRBJ1-1, with D unclear. V gave up 2 bases and J gave up 6 bases, with 7 bases separating them. Looked up from germline, CDR1 is SEHNR and CDR2 is FQNEAQ (reference sequence). This CDR3 spans 12 amino acids. In nucleotides, the CDR3 is TGTGCCAGCAGCTTAAATAGAGCTGAAGCTTTCTTT. It codes for CASSLNRAEAFF.

This chain connects TRBV4-3 to TRBJ2-3; D is possibly TRBD1 (5 bases). This CDR3 is built from 17 residues. Deletions cut 0 bases from V and 2 bases from J, with 15 bases between. CDR1 LGHNA and CDR2 YSLEER come from the germline V gene. The CDR3 loop is CASSQDRISRVTDTQYF. CDR3 in DNA: TGCGCCAGCAGCCAAGATAGAATTAGCAGGGTCACAGATACGCAGTATTTT.

The V call is TRBV2, the J call TRBJ2-2; 13 positions agree with TRBD2. Germline trimming cut 2 bases from V and 3 bases from J; bases unmatched to any gene: 6. The CDR3 consists of 18 residues. Germline lookup yields CDR1 SNHLY and CDR2 FYNNEI. For the CDR3, the DNA is TGTGCCAGCAGTGAATCCACTAGCGGGGGGGATTACACCGGGGAGCTGTTTTTT. Translation gives CASSESTSGGDYTGELFF.

The V and J genes are TRBV27 and TRBJ2-3, with 11 bases lining up with TRBD2. The CDR3 is 19 amino acids. After removal of 2 bases from V and 0 bases from J, the junction contained 10 bases not matched to a gene. Germline CDR1 MNHEY, CDR2 SMNVEV (reference sequence). The DNA of the CDR3 is TGTGCCAGCAGTTTAATGCGGACTAGCGGGTTCCCTAGCACAGATACGCAGTATTTT. Translation gives CASSLMRTSGFPSTDTQYF.

The chain joins TRBV11-2 to TRBJ2-1; D call uncertain. The CDR3 has 15 residues. The ends were cut back, 4 bases at V and 4 bases at J, with 14 bases in the middle. Germline V gene sequence: CDR1 SGHAT, CDR2 FQNNGV. CDR3: CASSSGVNQYNEQFF. The CDR3 nucleotides read TGTGCCAGCAGCTCAGGAGTGAACCAATACAATGAGCAGTTCTTC.

This sequence joins TRBV6-5 and TRBJ1-5; D remains unclear. V was cut by 0 bases and J by 9 bases, with 12 bases left in between. CDR1 and CDR2 from the germline V gene are MNHEY and SVGAGI. This CDR3 spans 14 amino acids. The CDR3 protein is CASSYSQERRPQHF. DNA of the CDR3: TGTGCCAGCAGTTACTCCCAGGAGAGGCGGCCCCAGCATTTT.

This clonotype was detected ten times or more. This sequence joins TRBV20-1 and TRBJ1-1; D call uncertain. Germline V gene sequence: CDR1 DFQATT, CDR2 SNEGSKA (reference sequence). This CDR3 comprises 16 residues. Between the trimmed V and J ends, which lost 7 bases and 0 bases, there was a span of 21 bases. The CDR3 loop is CSGTKGLPGMNTEAFF. The CDR3 DNA follows: TGCAGTGGGACTAAGGGCCTTCCAGGCATGAACACTGAAGCTTTCTTT.

The rearrangement links TRBV5-5 to TRBJ2-4; no definite D call. Germline CDR1 reads SGHKS; CDR2 reads YYEKEE (reference sequence). There are 13 residues in the CDR3. Between the trimmed V and J ends, which lost 4 bases and 8 bases, there was a span of 13 bases. CDR3 loop: CASSLGYPDIQYF. The CDR3 DNA is TGTGCCAGCAGCCTCGGATACCCCGACATTCAGTACTTC.

V gene TRBV7-3 combines with J gene TRBJ2-2, with no clear D. The CDR3 contains 12 residues. Per germline, CDR1 SGHTA and CDR2 FQGTGA. The CDR3: CVVGWGTGELFF. CDR3 DNA: TGTGTCGTGGGGTGGGGCACCGGGGAGCTGTTTTTT.

This clonotype was detected only a few times. The chain combines TRBV4-1 with TRBJ2-1; 10 bases are shared with TRBD2. V dropped 0 bases and J dropped 6; count of bases not matched to a gene: 8. The CDR3 is 17 residues long. The germline CDR1 and CDR2 sequences are MGHRA and YSYEKL. Written as DNA, the CDR3 is TGCGCCAGCAGCCAAGATTGGCCGAGCGGGGGGGGCAATGAGCAGTTCTTC. It encodes CASSQDWPSGGGNEQFF.

This clonotype has only a few counts. The J gene is TRBJ2-7, the V gene TRBV6-9; 7 nucleotides align to TRBD1. The germline V gene encodes CDR1 MNHGY and CDR2 SVAAGI. The CDR3 spans 14 residues. V shed 11 bases and J 3 bases; nucleotides not matched to a gene: 13. CDR3 sequence (DNA): TGTGCCGGGACCCGAGGGGGCAAGATCTACGAGCAGTACGTC. Translated, it gives CAGTRGGKIYEQYV.

This clonotype has ten or more counts. The chain is built from TRBV12-3 or TRBV12-4 and TRBJ2-2, with 7 bases lining up with TRBD1. The CDR3 spans 16 residues. The J segment lost 7 bases and the V segment lost 6 bases, leaving 14 bases of the junction unmatched. The CDR3 region has the DNA TGTGCCAGCAGCCCCCGAGAGGGGGCCTTCGGCGGGGAGCTGTTTTTT. The encoded protein is CASSPREGAFGGELFF.

This clonotype was seen ten or more times. The chain combines TRBV6-1 with TRBJ1-5, with D possibly TRBD1 on 5 matching bases. The CDR3 contains 14 residues. Germline V CDR1 and CDR2: MNHNS, SASEGT. Trimming removed 8 bases at V and 3 bases at J, with 14 bases between. The CDR3 bases are TGTGCCAGCGGGTTGGGGGGTTCCAATCAGCCCCAGCATTTT. Amino acid sequence: CASGLGGSNQPQHF.

This clonotype was found a few times. The gene calls are TRBV7-9 and TRBJ2-3; D uncertain. V shed 5 bases and J shed 5 bases, with 17 bases lying between them. This CDR3 is 15 amino acids long. Germline CDR1 is SEHNR and CDR2 is FQNEAQ (reference sequence). CDR3 DNA: TGTGCCAGCAGCACGGTCGGGCCCAGGAAAGATACGCAGTATTTT. This encodes CASSTVGPRKDTQYF.

This rearrangement joins TRBV18 to TRBJ1-2; unclear D gene. The germline V gene has CDR1 KGHSH and CDR2 LQKENI. The V and J ends lost 2 bases and 8 bases respectively, with 9 bases between them. The CDR3 consists of 12 residues. In nucleotides, the CDR3 is TGTGCCAGCTCACCAGGGATCTCAGGCTACACCTTC. Translation: CASSPGISGYTF.

This clonotype has more than one count but fewer than ten. CDR3 protein: CASSLARLGEQYF. The CDR3 DNA reads as TGCGCCAGCAGCTTGGCCAGGCTTGGCGAGCAGTACTTC. The chain couples TRBV5-1 to TRBJ2-7, with D uncertain. The V gene's germline CDR1 is SGHRS and CDR2 YFSETQ. This CDR3 spans 13 amino acids. The V gene lost 0 bases and the J gene lost 6 bases, with 10 bases spanning the gap.

The V gene is TRBV12-3 or TRBV12-4, the J gene TRBJ2-5, with D uncertain. CDR3 length: 13 residues. Trimming removed 7 bases at V and 9 bases at J, with 18 bases between. CDR3 amino acids: CASTNDLWAAQYF. The CDR3 DNA is TGTGCCAGCACCAATGACCTCTGGGCGGCCCAGTACTTC.

The chain combines TRBV29-1 with TRBJ2-4, with 9 bases aligning to TRBD1. The CDR3 runs 15 residues. Germline loops: CDR1 SQVTM, CDR2 ANQGSEA. J gave up 6 bases and V 3 bases, and 9 bases lay outside the gene matches. The CDR3 region is CSVDEDRGWRNIQYF. Here the CDR3 DNA reads TGCAGCGTTGATGAGGACAGGGGATGGAGAAACATTCAGTACTTC. The whole variable domain, filled in from reference TRBV29-1 and TRBJ2-4, reads SAVISQKPSRDICQRGTSLTIQCQVDSQVTMMFWYRQQPGQSLTLIATANQGSEATYESGFVIDKFPISRPNLTFSTLTVSNMSPEDSSIYLCSVDEDRGWRNIQYFGAGTRLSVL.

The V and J genes are TRBV18 and TRBJ2-5, with TRBD1 matching 8 bases. J lost 1 base, V lost 3 bases, and 4 bases had no gene match. This CDR3 region has 15 residues. Germline V gene lookup returns CDR1 KGHSH and CDR2 LQKENI. The CDR3 DNA is TGTGCCAGCTCACCCCGGGACAGGACCCAAGAGACCCAGTACTTC. Encoded protein: CASSPRDRTQETQYF.

This clonotype was seen more than once but under ten times. The chain has TRBV6-1 and TRBJ1-3, with D hard to call. The CDR3 runs to 15 residues. Germline assignment: CDR1 MNHNS and CDR2 SASEGT. The ends were cut back, 6 bases at V and 3 bases at J, with 15 bases in the middle. The CDR3 spells CASSPVSLGGNTIYF. The CDR3 bases are TGTGCCAGCAGCCCAGTGTCTCTCGGTGGAAACACCATATATTTT.